Following are 31 T cell receptor beta chains from one sample sequenced in a study of T cell repertoires in cytomegalovirus infection (dated by TCRdb to about 2019). Reads for this sample came from an Illumina HiSeq 1500. Clones were called with MiXCR by TCRdb after fastp trimmed the public reads at Q25, and only in-frame beta chains were retained. For every CDR3 protein sequence, its rows merge into one entry that carries the most common genes and DNA. The sample table records about 240,000 distinct CDR3 sequences; roughly an eighth of these occur just once. Of the sample, 1.5% to 2% is held by the ten largest clones. Sequences were obtained from PBMCs. These receptor sequences come from a human donor in good health (CMV status not recorded). Some clones in this sample may be carry-over from other donors' samples.

At least ten counts were recorded for this clonotype. This chain connects TRBV12-3 or TRBV12-4 to TRBJ1-5; tentative D call: TRBD1 (6 bases). The CDR3 totals 14 residues. With 6 bases removed from V and 4 bases from J, the gap between germline ends came to 13 bases. CDR3 in amino acids: CASRADRTNQPQHF. The DNA of the CDR3 is TGTGCCAGCAGAGCAGACAGGACAAATCAGCCCCAGCATTTT.

The chain is built from TRBV24-1 and TRBJ2-1; 12 bases map to TRBD2. Germline assignment: CDR1 KGHDR and CDR2 SFDVKD. The J segment lost 6 bases and the V segment lost 3 bases, leaving 5 bases of the junction unmatched. This CDR3 has 16 amino acids. In DNA form, the CDR3 reads TGTGCCACCAGTGATACTCTAGCGGGAGGGCCCAATGAGCAGTTCTTC. Encoded protein: CATSDTLAGGPNEQFF.

The chain uses TRBV19 and TRBJ2-5; D is possibly TRBD1 (6 bases). The V end lost 4 bases, the J end lost 1 base, and 19 bases lay between the germline ends. CDR3 length: 17 amino acids. Per germline, CDR1 LNHDA and CDR2 SQIVND (reference sequence). This CDR3 reads CASSTAHRAGIQETQYF. CDR3 nucleotide sequence: TGTGCCAGTAGTACGGCCCACAGGGCCGGTATCCAAGAGACCCAGTACTTC.

With respect to this clonotype: Given a much more abundant clone one base away, this may be a read error. The genes are TRBV7-2 and TRBJ2-1; possible D gene TRBD2, 5 bases. CDR3 length equals 12 residues. Looked up from germline, CDR1 is SGHTA and CDR2 is FQGNSA. The CDR3 DNA follows: TGTGCCAGCAGCCCGGAGACTAATGAGCGGTTCTTC. It encodes CASSPETNERFF.

This clonotype was counted at least ten times. This chain links TRBV7-3 with TRBJ1-1; perhaps TRBD1 as D (6 bases). This CDR3 has 15 amino acids. Germline CDR1 SGHTA, CDR2 FQGTGA. Deletions cut 0 bases from V and 1 base from J, with 9 bases between. The CDR3 reads CASSLTPGENTEAFF. The CDR3 region has the DNA TGTGCCAGCAGCTTAACTCCAGGGGAGAACACTGAAGCTTTCTTT.

As regards this clonotype: A much larger clone sits a single nucleotide away, making a read error possible. The chain links TRBV7-9 to TRBJ2-4; D gene uncertain. The CDR3 spans 14 residues. Germline loops: CDR1 SEHNR, CDR2 FQNEAQ (reference sequence). CDR3 in DNA: TGTCCCAGCAGCTTAGAAAAAGGGTTCGACATTCAGTACTTC. Protein sequence: CPSSLEKGFDIQYF.

The chain joins TRBV19 to TRBJ2-3; 9 nucleotides agree with TRBD2. This CDR3 comprises 15 residues. Per the germline V gene, CDR1 is LNHDA and CDR2 is SQIVND (reference sequence). The ends lost 6 bases at V and 0 bases at J; junction bases unmatched: 4. The CDR3 protein is CASSSSGVSTDTQYF. In DNA, the CDR3 is TGTGCCAGTAGCTCTAGCGGGGTTAGCACAGATACGCAGTATTTT.

This clonotype occurred many times. V and J are TRBV19 and TRBJ2-5; the match to TRBD1 covers 12 bases. CDR3 length: 16 residues. Germline loops: CDR1 LNHDA, CDR2 SQIVND (reference sequence). Trimming removed 5 bases from V and 4 bases from J; junction bases left unmatched: 8. The CDR3 here is CASSSDQGQGAETQYF. In DNA, the CDR3 is TGTGCCAGTAGTTCCGACCAGGGACAGGGGGCAGAGACCCAGTACTTC.

The CDR3 region has the DNA TGTGCCATCAGTGAAAGAGGGAACTATGGCTACACCTTC. Its translation is CAISERGNYGYTF. The rearrangement uses TRBV10-3 and TRBJ1-2; D gene uncertain. Germline values: CDR1 ENHRY, CDR2 SYGVKD. The CDR3 extends over 13 amino acids. Trimming removed 3 bases from V and 2 bases from J, with 7 bases in between.

This clonotype was counted at least ten times. This chain joins TRBV7-3 and TRBJ2-1; 10 bases are a match to TRBD2. CDR1 is SGHTA, CDR2 FQGTGA, per germline. The CDR3 is 16 amino acids. V lost 3 bases to trimming and J lost 6 bases; unmatched junction nucleotides: 8. In DNA, the CDR3 is TGTGCCAGCAGCTTGGTCTTAGCGGGAGGCTTCAATGAGCAGTTCTTC. It yields the protein CASSLVLAGGFNEQFF.

This clonotype was seen many times. The genes are TRBV4-2 and TRBJ1-2; possible D gene TRBD1, 6 bases. Germline CDR1 LGHNA, CDR2 YNFKEQ. Trimming took off 0 bases at V and 8 bases at J, with 13 bases between the two ends. This CDR3 contains 14 residues. CDR3 sequence: CASSQEIGGAGYTF. In nucleotides, the CDR3 is TGTGCCAGCAGCCAAGAAATTGGGGGCGCAGGCTACACCTTC.

The chain uses TRBV18 and TRBJ2-7; D is uncertain. The V end was cut by 4 bases, the J end by 9 bases, with 16 bases between. Germline V gene data show CDR1 as KGHSH and CDR2 as LQKENI. There are 13 residues in the CDR3. This chain's CDR3 is CASSRTPLDRQYF. The CDR3 bases are TGTGCCAGCTCACGCACCCCGTTGGACCGGCAGTACTTC.

The chain links TRBV5-4 to TRBJ1-1; possibly TRBD1 for D (6 bases). The CDR3 is 14 residues long. The germline V and J ends were trimmed by 4 bases and 1 base, with 11 bases remaining between them. Germline-derived CDR1 and CDR2 are SGHNT and YYREEE (reference sequence). CDR3 in amino acids: CASSNRVKNTEAFF. The DNA for the CDR3 is TGTGCCAGCAGCAACAGGGTTAAGAACACTGAAGCTTTCTTT.

This clonotype came up many times. The rearrangement uses TRBV7-2 and TRBJ1-1; no definite D call. V lost 1 base to trimming and J lost 7 bases, with 10 bases between them. CDR1 SGHTA and CDR2 FQGNSA come from the germline V gene. This CDR3 is built from 13 residues. The CDR3 bases are TGTGCCAGCAGCTTAGTTCAAGGTAATGAAGCTTTCTTT. It translates to CASSLVQGNEAFF.

This chain links TRBV15 with TRBJ1-1; possible D gene TRBD1, 5 bases. The germline gives CDR1 LNHNV, CDR2 YYDKDF (reference sequence). This CDR3 is 14 amino acids long. V lost 6 bases, J lost 0 bases, and 11 bases lay in between. CDR3 sequence: CATRSGVVNTEAFF. CDR3 sequence (DNA): TGTGCCACCAGATCGGGGGTTGTGAACACTGAAGCTTTCTTT.

The chain combines TRBV4-3 with TRBJ2-5; 12 bases match TRBD2. V gave up 4 bases and J gave up 6 bases; unmatched junction bases: 6. This CDR3 is built from 15 residues. The germline gives CDR1 LGHNA, CDR2 YSLEER. The CDR3, as DNA: TGCGCCAGCAGCCTCGGACTAGCGGGGACGAAGACCCAGTACTTC. Translation: CASSLGLAGTKTQYF.

The rearrangement links TRBV5-1 to TRBJ2-1, with D tentatively TRBD1 or TRBD2 (5 bases each). Germline CDR1 reads SGHRS; CDR2 reads YFSETQ. V was pared by 4 bases and J by 0 bases, with 11 bases between. The CDR3 loop spans 15 amino acids. The CDR3 sequence is CASSVRDHSYNEQFF. CDR3 DNA sequence: TGCGCCAGCAGCGTCCGGGACCACTCCTACAATGAGCAGTTCTTC.

Details on this clonotype: Mismatch with germline at one junction end may stem from a read error. The chain uses TRBV3-1 and TRBJ2-1; unclear D gene. Germline-derived CDR1 and CDR2 are LGHDT and YNNKEL (reference sequence). The CDR3 runs to 12 residues. The CDR3 nucleotides read TGTGCCAGCAGCGAAGACTTAGGGGAGCAGTTCTTC. It is translated as CASSEDLGEQFF.

This clonotype was seen only a few times. This chain uses TRBV5-1 with TRBJ2-5; 14 bases fit TRBD2. Per germline, CDR1 SGHRS and CDR2 YFSETQ. V trimming: 3 bases; J trimming: 2 bases; junction bases outside the gene matches: 6. The CDR3 spans 17 residues. CDR3 nucleotides: TGCGCCAGCAGCTCGGGACTAGCGGGAGTCAGGCAAGAGACCCAGTACTTC. Encoded protein: CASSSGLAGVRQETQYF.

This clonotype was recorded at least ten times. The CDR3, as DNA: TGTGCCAGCAGCTTACCAGTTAGCGGGAGGGATACGCAGTATTTT. Its translation is CASSLPVSGRDTQYF. The chain has TRBV7-2 and TRBJ2-3; 10 nucleotides agree with TRBD2. In germline, CDR1 is SGHTA, CDR2 FQGNSA. CDR3 length equals 15 residues. V dropped 2 bases and J dropped 6; count of bases not matched to a gene: 5. Complete variable domain (other parts from reference TRBV7-2 and TRBJ2-3): GAGVSQSPSNKVTEKGKDVELRCDPISGHTALYWYRQSLGQGLEFLIYFQGNSAPDKSGLPSDRFSAERTGGSVSTLTIQRTQQEDSAVYLCASSLPVSGRDTQYFGPGTRLTVL.

The rearrangement links TRBV5-6 to TRBJ2-1; TRBD2 matches 15 bases. Germline loops: CDR1 SGHDT, CDR2 YYEEEE. V trimming: 5 bases; J trimming: 4 bases; junction bases outside the gene matches: 10. This CDR3 has 18 residues. The CDR3 DNA sequence: TGTGCCAGCAGTCGGACTAGCGGGAGGGCCGGGGGATACAATGAGCAGTTCTTC. Translation gives CASSRTSGRAGGYNEQFF.

At least ten counts were recorded for this clonotype. The chain uses TRBV6-1 and TRBJ1-2; a possible D gene is TRBD1 (5 bases). With 10 bases removed from V and 8 bases from J, the gap between germline ends came to 17 bases. The CDR3 length is 12 residues. Germline V gene lookup returns CDR1 MNHNS and CDR2 SASEGT. CDR3 sequence reads: CATEAGGGGYTF. The CDR3 coding sequence is TGTGCCACCGAGGCTGGGGGTGGCGGCTACACCTTC.

This clonotype was seen a handful of times. The rearrangement uses TRBV20-1 and TRBJ2-7, with D perhaps TRBD1 (6 bases). V lost 5 bases and J 3 bases, leaving 17 bases between the germline ends. The CDR3 length is 14 residues. Germline CDR1 reads DFQATT; CDR2 reads SNEGSKA (reference sequence). The CDR3 loop reads CSAPPRGKDYEQYF. The CDR3 region has the DNA TGCAGTGCTCCACCCAGGGGTAAGGACTACGAGCAGTACTTC.

This clonotype was counted many times. The chain uses TRBV19 and TRBJ1-5; TRBD1 agrees at 11 bases. CDR3 size: 17 residues. Germline-derived CDR1 and CDR2 are LNHDA and SQIVND (reference sequence). The V gene end was trimmed by 7 bases and the J gene end by 5 bases; junction bases not matched to a gene: 13. The CDR3 nucleotides read TGTGCCAGTACTCGCCTATCCGGGACAGGGGGAGATCAGCCCCAGCATTTT. The encoded protein is CASTRLSGTGGDQPQHF. The complete variable domain, with remaining parts taken from reference TRBV19 and TRBJ1-5, reads DGGITQSPKYLFRKEGQNVTLSCEQNLNHDAMYWYRQDPGQGLRLIYYSQIVNDFQKGDIAEGYSVSREKKESFPLTVTSAQKNPTAFYLCASTRLSGTGGDQPQHFGDGTRLSIL.

This clonotype was found a few times. This chain joins TRBV3-1 and TRBJ2-2, with D possibly being TRBD1 or TRBD2 (5 bases each). Germline CDR1 LGHDT, CDR2 YNNKEL (reference sequence). The V end was cut by 1 base, the J end by 4 bases, with 13 bases between. The length of the CDR3 is 16 residues. The CDR3 loop is CASSQGGNIGTGELFF. Written as DNA, the CDR3 is TGTGCCAGCAGCCAAGGGGGGAACATAGGCACCGGGGAGCTGTTTTTT.

This clonotype has more than one count but fewer than ten. This chain uses TRBV6-1 with TRBJ2-5; D is possibly TRBD2 (8 bases). The CDR3 loop spans 15 amino acids. V lost 6 bases to trimming and J lost 2 bases, with 16 bases between them. Per the germline V gene, CDR1 is MNHNS and CDR2 is SASEGT. CDR3 protein: CASSAGRGQQETQYF. CDR3 DNA: TGTGCCAGCAGCGCCGGGAGGGGACAGCAAGAGACCCAGTACTTC.

On this clonotype: This may arise from a read error, as a much more abundant clone is one base away. Here the CDR3 omits its conserved ending phenylalanine or tryptophan, so a read error is the likely source. The chain links TRBV6-5 to TRBJ2-3; D remains unclear. The CDR3 is made up of 14 amino acids. Per the germline V gene, CDR1 is MNHEY and CDR2 is SVGAGI. V was shortened by 4 bases and J by 2 bases, with 10 bases between the two germline ends. CDR3 in DNA: TGTGCCAGCAGTTCCCGCCGGCTCACAGATACGCAGTATCTT. Translated, it gives CASSSRRLTDTQYL.

This clonotype was counted many times. The V and J genes are TRBV28 and TRBJ2-3; 12 positions agree with TRBD2. CDR3 size: 18 residues. Germline values: CDR1 MDHEN, CDR2 SYDVKM. The V segment lost 2 bases and the J segment 0 bases; nucleotides outside the gene matches: 6. CDR3 in amino acids: CASSLPGTSGFSTDTQYF. CDR3 nucleotide sequence: TGTGCCAGCAGTTTACCCGGGACTAGCGGGTTTAGCACAGATACGCAGTATTTT.

In its sample, this clonotype was seen a few times. The chain links TRBV20-1 to TRBJ2-1; 7 positions match TRBD1. With V trimmed by 6 bases and J by 5 bases, 10 bases remained unmatched. CDR1 is DFQATT and CDR2 is SNEGSKA in the germline V gene (reference sequence). The CDR3 contains 14 residues. The CDR3 bases are TGCAGTGCCCCCAGGGGGAACGTGGACAATGAGCAGTTCTTC. It is translated as CSAPRGNVDNEQFF.

This clonotype was found a few times. Compared with germline, one end of the junction differs, possibly owing to a read error. The chain combines TRBV7-3 with TRBJ2-2, with unresolved D. The CDR3 spans 15 residues. CDR1 and CDR2 from the germline V gene are SGHTA and FQGTGA. CDR3 region: CAGSLTRVHTGELFF. Written as DNA, the CDR3 is TGTGCCGGCAGCTTAACCCGGGTCCACACCGGGGAGCTGTTTTTT.

This clonotype was detected many times. V gene TRBV6-6 combines with J gene TRBJ2-5; D perhaps matches TRBD2 (5 bases). The CDR3 contains 13 residues. V was cut by 3 bases and J by 7 bases, with 12 bases left in between. Looked up from germline, CDR1 is MNHNY and CDR2 is SVGAGI (reference sequence). Here the CDR3 DNA reads TGTGCCAGCAGTTATGAGGGATTGGGGACCCAGTACTTC. Protein: CASSYEGLGTQYF.